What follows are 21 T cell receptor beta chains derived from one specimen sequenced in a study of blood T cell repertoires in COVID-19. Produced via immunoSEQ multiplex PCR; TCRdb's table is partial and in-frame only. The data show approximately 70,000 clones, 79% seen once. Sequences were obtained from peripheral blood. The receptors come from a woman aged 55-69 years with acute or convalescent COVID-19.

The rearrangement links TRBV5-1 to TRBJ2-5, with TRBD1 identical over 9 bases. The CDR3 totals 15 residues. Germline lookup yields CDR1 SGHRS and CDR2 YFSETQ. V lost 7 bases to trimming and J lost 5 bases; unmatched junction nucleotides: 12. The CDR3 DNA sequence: TGCGCCAGCGACACTGGACAGGGGTCGGGGGAGACCCAGTACTTC. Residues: CASDTGQGSGETQYF.

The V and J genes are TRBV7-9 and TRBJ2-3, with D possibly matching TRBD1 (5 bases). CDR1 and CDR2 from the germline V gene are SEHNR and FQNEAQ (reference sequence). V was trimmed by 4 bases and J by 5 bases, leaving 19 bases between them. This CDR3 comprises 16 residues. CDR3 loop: CASSSTWGRTIDTQYF. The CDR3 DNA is TGTGCCAGCAGCTCCACCTGGGGCCGAACAATAGATACGCAGTATTTT.

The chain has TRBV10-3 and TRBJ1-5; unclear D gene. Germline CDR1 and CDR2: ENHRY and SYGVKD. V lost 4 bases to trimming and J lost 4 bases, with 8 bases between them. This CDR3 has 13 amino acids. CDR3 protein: CAISADGNQPQHF. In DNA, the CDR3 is TGTGCCATCAGTGCTGACGGGAATCAGCCCCAGCATTTT.

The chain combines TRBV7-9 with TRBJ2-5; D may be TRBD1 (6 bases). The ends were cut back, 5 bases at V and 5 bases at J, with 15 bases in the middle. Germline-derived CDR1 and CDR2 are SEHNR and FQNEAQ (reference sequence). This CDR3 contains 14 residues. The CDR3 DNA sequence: TGTGCCAGCAGCCTTGGGACACTTATGGAGACCCAGTACTTC. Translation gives CASSLGTLMETQYF.

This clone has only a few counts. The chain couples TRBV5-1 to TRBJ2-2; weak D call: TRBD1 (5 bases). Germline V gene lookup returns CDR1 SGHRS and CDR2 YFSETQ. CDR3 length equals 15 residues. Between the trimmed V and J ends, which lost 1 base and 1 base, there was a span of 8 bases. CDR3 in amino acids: CASSLYGQNTGELFF. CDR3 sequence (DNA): TGCGCCAGCAGCTTGTATGGACAGAACACCGGGGAGCTGTTTTTT.

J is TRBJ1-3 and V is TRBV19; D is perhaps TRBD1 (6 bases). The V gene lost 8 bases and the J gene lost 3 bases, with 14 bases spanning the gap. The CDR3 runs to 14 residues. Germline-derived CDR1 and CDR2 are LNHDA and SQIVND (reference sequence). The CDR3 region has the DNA TGTGCCAGTGCTGTTGGACAGTTTGGAAACACCATATATTTT. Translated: CASAVGQFGNTIYF.

This CDR3 reads CASSREGVANEKLFF. The CDR3 nucleotides read TGTGCCAGCAGCCGAGAGGGTGTAGCTAATGAAAAACTGTTTTTT. The chain has TRBV7-9 and TRBJ1-4; D remains unclear. The CDR3 runs 15 residues. The V gene's germline CDR1 is SEHNR and CDR2 FQNEAQ (reference sequence). Trimming cost V 5 bases and J 3 bases, with 13 bases left between them.

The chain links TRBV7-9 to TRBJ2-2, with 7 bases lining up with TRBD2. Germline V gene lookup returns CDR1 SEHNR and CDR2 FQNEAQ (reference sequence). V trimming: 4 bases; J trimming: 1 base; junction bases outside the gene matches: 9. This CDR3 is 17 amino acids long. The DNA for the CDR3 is TGTGCCAGCAGCTCCACCCCTCCGGGGGGGAACACCGGGGAGCTGTTTTTT. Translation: CASSSTPPGGNTGELFF.

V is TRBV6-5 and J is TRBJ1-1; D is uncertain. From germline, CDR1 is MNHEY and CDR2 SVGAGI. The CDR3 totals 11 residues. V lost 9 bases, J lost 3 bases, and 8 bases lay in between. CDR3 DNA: TGTGCCAGGGAGGAGGACACTGAAGCTTTCTTT. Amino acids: CAREEDTEAFF.

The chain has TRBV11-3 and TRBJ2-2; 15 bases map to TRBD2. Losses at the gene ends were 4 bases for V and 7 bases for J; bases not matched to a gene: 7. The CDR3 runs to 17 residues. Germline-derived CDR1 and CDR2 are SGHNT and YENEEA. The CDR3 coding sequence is TGTGCCAGCAGCTACCGGACTAGCGGGGGGGCCGGCGGGGAGCTGTTTTTT. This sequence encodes CASSYRTSGGAGGELFF.

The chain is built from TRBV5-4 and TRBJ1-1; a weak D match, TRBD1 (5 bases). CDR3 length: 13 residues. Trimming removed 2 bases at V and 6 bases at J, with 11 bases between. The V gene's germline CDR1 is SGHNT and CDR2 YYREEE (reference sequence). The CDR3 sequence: CASSFWAGPEAFF. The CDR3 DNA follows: TGTGCCAGCAGCTTTTGGGCAGGGCCTGAAGCTTTCTTT.

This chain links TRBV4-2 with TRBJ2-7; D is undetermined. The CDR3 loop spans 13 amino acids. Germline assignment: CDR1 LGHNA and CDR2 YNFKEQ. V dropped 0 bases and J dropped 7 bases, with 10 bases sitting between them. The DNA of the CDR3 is TGTGCCAGCAGCCAAGATCGGTTGGTGGAGCAGTACTTC. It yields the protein CASSQDRLVEQYF.

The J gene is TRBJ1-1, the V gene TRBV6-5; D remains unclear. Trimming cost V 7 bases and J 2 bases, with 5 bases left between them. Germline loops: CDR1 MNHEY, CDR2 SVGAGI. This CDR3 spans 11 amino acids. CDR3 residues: CASTFNTEAFF. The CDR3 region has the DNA TGTGCCAGCACTTTCAACACTGAAGCTTTCTTT.

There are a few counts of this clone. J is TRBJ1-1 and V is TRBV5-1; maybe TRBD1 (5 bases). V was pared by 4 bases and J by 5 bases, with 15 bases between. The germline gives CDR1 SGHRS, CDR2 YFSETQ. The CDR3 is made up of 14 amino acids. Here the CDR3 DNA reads TGCGCCAGCAGCCCCCTCGGGGGACGGACTGAAGCTTTCTTT. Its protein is CASSPLGGRTEAFF.

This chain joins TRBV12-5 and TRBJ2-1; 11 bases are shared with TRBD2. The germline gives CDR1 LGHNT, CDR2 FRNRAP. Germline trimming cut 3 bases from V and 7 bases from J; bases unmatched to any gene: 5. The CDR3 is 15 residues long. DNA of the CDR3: TGTGCTAGTGGTTTTGGGCTAGCGGGGGGAAATGAGCAGTTCTTC. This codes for CASGFGLAGGNEQFF.

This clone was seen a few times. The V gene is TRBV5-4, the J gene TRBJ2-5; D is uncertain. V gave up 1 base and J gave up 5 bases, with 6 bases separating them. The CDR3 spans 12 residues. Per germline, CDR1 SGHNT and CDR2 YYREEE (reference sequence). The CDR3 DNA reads TGTGCCAGCAGCTTGATCGGTGAGACCCAGTACTTC. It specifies CASSLIGETQYF.

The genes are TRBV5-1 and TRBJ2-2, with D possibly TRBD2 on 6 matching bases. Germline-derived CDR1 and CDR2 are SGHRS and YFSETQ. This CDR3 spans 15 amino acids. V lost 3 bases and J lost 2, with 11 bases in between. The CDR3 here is CASSSGLDNTGELFF. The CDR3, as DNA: TGCGCCAGCAGCTCGGGACTCGATAACACCGGGGAGCTGTTTTTT.

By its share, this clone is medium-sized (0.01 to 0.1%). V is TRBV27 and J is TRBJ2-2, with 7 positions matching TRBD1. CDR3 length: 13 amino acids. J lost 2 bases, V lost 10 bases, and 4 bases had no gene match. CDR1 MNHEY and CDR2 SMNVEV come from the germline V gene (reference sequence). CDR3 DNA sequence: TGTGCCATAAGGGGGCCCAACACCGGGGAGCTGTTTTTT. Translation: CAIRGPNTGELFF.

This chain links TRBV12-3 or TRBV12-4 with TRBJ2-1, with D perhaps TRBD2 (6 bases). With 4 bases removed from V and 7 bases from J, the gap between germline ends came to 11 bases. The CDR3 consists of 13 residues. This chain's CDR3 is CASSSPGGNEQFF. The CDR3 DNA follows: TGTGCCAGCAGTTCCCCAGGAGGGAATGAGCAGTTCTTC.

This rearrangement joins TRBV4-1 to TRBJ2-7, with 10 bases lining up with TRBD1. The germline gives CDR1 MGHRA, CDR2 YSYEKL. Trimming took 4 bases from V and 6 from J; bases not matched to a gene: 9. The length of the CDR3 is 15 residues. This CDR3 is CASSPAGTGVCEQYF. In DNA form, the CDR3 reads TGCGCCAGCAGCCCCGCCGGGACAGGGGTCTGCGAGCAGTACTTC.

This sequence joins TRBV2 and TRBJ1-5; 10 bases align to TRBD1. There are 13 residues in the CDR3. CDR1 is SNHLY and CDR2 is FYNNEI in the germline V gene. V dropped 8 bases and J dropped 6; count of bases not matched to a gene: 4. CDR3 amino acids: CASDRDRGQPQHF. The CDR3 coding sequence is TGTGCCAGCGACCGGGACAGGGGTCAGCCCCAGCATTTT.